The 24 T cell receptor beta chains below were found in one sample sequenced in a study of blood T cell repertoires in COVID-19. Data came from immunoSEQ multiplex PCR; TCRdb stores just in-frame clones and leaves some out. Among about 210,000 clones listed, 88% were seen once. Source material: peripheral blood. The receptors originated from a man aged 18 to 35 with active or convalescent COVID-19.

The chain recombines TRBV11-2 with TRBJ2-1, with no clear D. Looked up from germline, CDR1 is SGHAT and CDR2 is FQNNGV. The V end lost 1 base, the J end lost 0 bases, and 7 bases lay between the germline ends. The CDR3 contains 15 residues. CDR3 sequence reads: CASSLVLSSYNEQFF. CDR3 nucleotide sequence: TGTGCCAGCAGCTTAGTTCTGAGCTCCTACAATGAGCAGTTCTTC.

This chain links TRBV29-1 with TRBJ2-2; D is perhaps TRBD1 (6 bases). Trimming took 6 bases from V and 0 from J, leaving 14 bases between them. The CDR3 is 15 amino acids. Germline loops: CDR1 SQVTM, CDR2 ANQGSEA. In nucleotides, the CDR3 is TGCAGCGTGAAGATCAACAGGGCGAACACCGGGGAGCTGTTTTTT. Translated, it gives CSVKINRANTGELFF.

V usage is TRBV7-2 and J usage is TRBJ2-3; TRBD2 agrees at 7 bases. The CDR3 loop spans 16 amino acids. With V trimmed by 2 bases and J by 4 bases, 9 bases remained unmatched. The germline gives CDR1 SGHTA, CDR2 FQGNSA. This CDR3 reads CASSLMGGSLADTQYF. The CDR3 DNA reads TGTGCCAGCAGCTTAATGGGCGGGAGTTTAGCAGATACGCAGTATTTT.

The rearrangement links TRBV30 to TRBJ2-7; the D is unclear. V dropped 5 bases and J dropped 1 base, with 6 bases sitting between them. The CDR3 length is 11 residues. The germline gives CDR1 GTSNPN, CDR2 SVGIG (reference sequence). The DNA for the CDR3 is TGTGCCTGGGCGGTTTCCTACGAGCAGTACTTC. It yields the protein CAWAVSYEQYF.

This chain joins TRBV7-8 and TRBJ2-1; perhaps TRBD1 as D (5 bases). Trimming took off 7 bases at V and 3 bases at J, with 10 bases between the two ends. CDR1 SGHVS and CDR2 FQNEAQ come from the germline V gene. The CDR3 contains 13 residues. DNA of the CDR3: TGTGCCAGCAACCCCAGGGACTACAATGAGCAGTTCTTC. It yields the protein CASNPRDYNEQFF.

In this sample, this clone turned up once. CDR3 bases: TGCGCCAGCAGCGAGGGACAGGGGAACACTGAAGCTTTCTTT. It codes for CASSEGQGNTEAFF. The V gene is TRBV5-1, the J gene TRBJ1-1; 9 bases match TRBD1. The germline CDR1 and CDR2 sequences are SGHRS and YFSETQ. J lost 1 base, V lost 4 bases, and 2 bases had no gene match. The CDR3 contains 14 residues.

The chain joins TRBV27 to TRBJ2-7; 13 nucleotides line up with TRBD2. The CDR3 is 16 amino acids. V dropped 3 bases and J dropped 3; count of bases not matched to a gene: 5. Germline V gene sequence: CDR1 MNHEY, CDR2 SMNVEV (reference sequence). In DNA, the CDR3 is TGTGCCAGCAGTTTCCTCGGGACTAGCGGGAACTACGAGCAGTACTTC. Translated, it gives CASSFLGTSGNYEQYF.

The rearrangement links TRBV7-6 to TRBJ1-2, with D perhaps TRBD1 (6 bases). The CDR3 length is 11 residues. V was shortened by 11 bases and J by 8 bases, with 15 bases between the two germline ends. From germline, CDR1 is SGHVS and CDR2 FNYEAQ. CDR3 protein: CALGGLRGYTF. CDR3 nucleotide sequence: TGTGCCTTAGGGGGATTAAGGGGCTACACCTTC.

The chain combines TRBV5-1 with TRBJ2-1, with 12 bases lining up with TRBD2. This CDR3 contains 16 residues. After removal of 1 base from V and 8 bases from J, the junction contained 7 bases not matched to a gene. Germline V gene sequence: CDR1 SGHRS, CDR2 YFSETQ. For the CDR3, the DNA is TGCGCCAGCAGCTTGCGTGTGACTAGCGGGAGCTATGAGCAGTTCTTC. As protein: CASSLRVTSGSYEQFF.

V usage is TRBV30 and J usage is TRBJ2-7; 8 bases match TRBD2. Losses at the gene ends were 3 bases for V and 6 bases for J; bases not matched to a gene: 7. Germline V lookup: CDR1 GTSNPN, CDR2 SVGIG (reference sequence). This CDR3 spans 13 amino acids. CDR3 sequence reads: CAWSAGGGSEQYF. CDR3 coding DNA: TGTGCCTGGAGCGCGGGAGGTGGGTCCGAGCAGTACTTC.

This rearrangement joins TRBV12-3 or TRBV12-4 to TRBJ1-2; D not certain. V dropped 3 bases and J dropped 8 bases, with 13 bases sitting between them. The CDR3 has 13 residues. The CDR3 here is CASSFRGLSGYTF. The CDR3 nucleotides are TGTGCCAGCAGTTTTCGTGGGCTAAGCGGCTACACCTTC.

The rearrangement uses TRBV28 and TRBJ2-7; TRBD1 aligns across 9 bases. The CDR3 runs to 16 residues. Per germline, CDR1 MDHEN and CDR2 SYDVKM. Trimming took 5 bases from V and 2 from J; bases not matched to a gene: 10. The CDR3 protein is CASSLQTGQGTYEQYF. The CDR3 DNA is TGTGCCAGCAGTCTACAAACGGGACAGGGAACCTACGAGCAGTACTTC.

For the CDR3, the DNA is TGCAGCGTTGAAGGGCGGGGGACGCTGTTTTTT. This codes for CSVEGRGTLFF. This chain links TRBV29-1 with TRBJ2-2, with 7 bases aligning to TRBD2. CDR1 and CDR2 from the germline V gene are SQVTM and ANQGSEA. With V trimmed by 1 base and J by 13 bases, 3 bases remained unmatched. CDR3 size: 11 residues.

The chain uses TRBV4-3 and TRBJ2-7, with 8 bases identical to TRBD1. There are 16 residues in the CDR3. From germline, CDR1 is LGHNA and CDR2 YSLEER. V was pared by 4 bases and J by 3 bases, with 11 bases of the junction left unmatched. CDR3 nucleotide sequence: TGCGCCAGCAGCCCGACCCCGTCCGGGACAGGCTACGAGCAGTACTTC. Protein sequence: CASSPTPSGTGYEQYF.

V and J are TRBV7-2 and TRBJ2-3, with 12 bases matching TRBD1. V lost 4 bases, J lost 7 bases, and 6 bases stayed unmatched. The CDR3 is 15 residues long. Germline loops: CDR1 SGHTA, CDR2 FQGNSA. DNA of the CDR3: TGTGCCAGCAGCTCAGGGACAGGGGGCACGTATACGCAGTATTTT. Translated, it gives CASSSGTGGTYTQYF.

This clone was detected only a few times. The chain uses TRBV12-3 or TRBV12-4 and TRBJ1-1; perhaps TRBD1 as D (5 bases). V lost 11 bases and J lost 5, with 15 bases in between. This CDR3 spans 12 amino acids. The CDR3 region has the DNA TGTGCCGGGGCGCGGGGGAGGACTGAAGCTTTCTTT. It is translated as CAGARGRTEAFF.

The chain recombines TRBV12-5 with TRBJ2-1; 7 bases fit TRBD2. The CDR3 loop spans 15 amino acids. The ends lost 1 base at V and 8 bases at J; junction bases unmatched: 8. Germline V gene sequence: CDR1 LGHNT, CDR2 FRNRAP. This CDR3 reads CASGLDLGAGDEQFF. In DNA, the CDR3 is TGTGCTAGTGGTTTGGATCTCGGCGCGGGAGATGAGCAGTTCTTC.

The chain joins TRBV28 to TRBJ2-7; possible D gene TRBD2, 6 bases. This CDR3 comprises 14 residues. CDR1 MDHEN and CDR2 SYDVKM come from the germline V gene. V was pared by 4 bases and J by 4 bases, with 14 bases between. The CDR3 DNA sequence: TGTGCCAGCAGTTCCCAGGGACTCCGATACGAGCAGTACTTC. Translated, it gives CASSSQGLRYEQYF.

As DNA, the CDR3 is TGCGCCAGCAGCTTGATAGGGAGCGGGGAGACCCAGTACTTC. Translating gives CASSLIGSGETQYF. The chain is built from TRBV5-1 and TRBJ2-5, with D possibly TRBD2 on 6 matching bases. The V end lost 1 base, the J end lost 5 bases, and 12 bases lay between the germline ends. The CDR3 runs to 14 residues. Looked up from germline, CDR1 is SGHRS and CDR2 is YFSETQ.

This clone has more than one count but fewer than ten. The chain links TRBV2 to TRBJ1-6; 9 bases are shared with TRBD1. The length of the CDR3 is 14 residues. The trim removed 6 bases at V and 8 bases at J, leaving 5 bases unmatched. Looked up from germline, CDR1 is SNHLY and CDR2 is FYNNEI. The CDR3 spells CASSPGQGYSPLHF. Written as DNA, the CDR3 is TGTGCCAGCAGCCCGGGACAGGGCTATTCACCCCTCCACTTT.

The chain recombines TRBV30 with TRBJ1-2; weak D call: TRBD1 (5 bases). V was shortened by 8 bases and J by 6 bases, with 13 bases between the two germline ends. Germline V gene data show CDR1 as GTSNPN and CDR2 as SVGIG (reference sequence). The CDR3 has 11 amino acids. DNA for the CDR3: TGTGCCCGGCAGGGAGGGAATGGCTACACCTTC. Translating it yields CARQGGNGYTF.

The chain links TRBV11-3 to TRBJ2-2, with 7 bases identical to TRBD2. The germline V gene encodes CDR1 SGHNT and CDR2 YENEEA. This CDR3 is 15 amino acids long. The V segment lost 4 bases and the J segment 3 bases; nucleotides outside the gene matches: 5. The CDR3 DNA reads as TGTGCCAGCAGCTGGAAGGGGAGGGACACCGGGGAGCTGTTTTTT. This translates into CASSWKGRDTGELFF.

The CDR3: CASSVGRGIGLAGAGEQYF. In DNA form, the CDR3 reads TGTGCCAGCAGCGTAGGGAGAGGGATAGGACTAGCGGGAGCAGGCGAGCAGTACTTC. The chain joins TRBV9 to TRBJ2-7, with TRBD2 matching 13 bases. CDR3 length: 19 amino acids. The V gene end was trimmed by 0 bases and the J gene end by 6 bases; junction bases not matched to a gene: 15. The germline V gene encodes CDR1 SGDLS and CDR2 YYNGEE.

The chain couples TRBV5-4 to TRBJ2-5; 11 nucleotides line up with TRBD2. With V trimmed by 4 bases and J by 5 bases, 7 bases remained unmatched. Germline V CDR1 and CDR2: SGHNT, YYREEE (reference sequence). The CDR3 loop spans 15 amino acids. In DNA, the CDR3 is TGTGCCAGCAGCGGATCCGGGACTAGCGGCGAGACCCAGTACTTC. It is translated as CASSGSGTSGETQYF.